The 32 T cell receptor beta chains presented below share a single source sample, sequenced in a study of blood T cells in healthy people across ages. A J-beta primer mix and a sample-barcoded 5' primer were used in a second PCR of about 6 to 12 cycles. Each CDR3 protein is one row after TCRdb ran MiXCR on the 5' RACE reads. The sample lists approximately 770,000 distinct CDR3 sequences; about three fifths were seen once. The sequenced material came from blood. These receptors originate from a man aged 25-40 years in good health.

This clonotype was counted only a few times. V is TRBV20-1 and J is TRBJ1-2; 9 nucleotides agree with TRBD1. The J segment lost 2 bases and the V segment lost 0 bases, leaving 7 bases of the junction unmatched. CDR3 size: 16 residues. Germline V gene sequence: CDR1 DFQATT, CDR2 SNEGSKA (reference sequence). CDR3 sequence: CSARDPQDRGNYGYTF. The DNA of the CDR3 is TGCAGTGCTAGAGATCCACAAGACAGGGGGAACTATGGCTACACCTTC.

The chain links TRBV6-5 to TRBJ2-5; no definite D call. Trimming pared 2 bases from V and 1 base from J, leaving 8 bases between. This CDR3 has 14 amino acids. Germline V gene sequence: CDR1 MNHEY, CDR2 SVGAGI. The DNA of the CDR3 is TGTGCCAGCAGTTACCGACGGTTCCAAGAGACCCAGTACTTC. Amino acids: CASSYRRFQETQYF.

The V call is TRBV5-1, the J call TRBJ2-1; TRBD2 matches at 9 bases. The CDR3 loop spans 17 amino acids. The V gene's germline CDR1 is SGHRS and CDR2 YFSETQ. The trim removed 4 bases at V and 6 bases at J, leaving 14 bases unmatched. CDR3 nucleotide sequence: TGCGCCAGCAGCCCGGGGGTTAGCGGGAGAAGTATCAATGAGCAGTTCTTC. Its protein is CASSPGVSGRSINEQFF.

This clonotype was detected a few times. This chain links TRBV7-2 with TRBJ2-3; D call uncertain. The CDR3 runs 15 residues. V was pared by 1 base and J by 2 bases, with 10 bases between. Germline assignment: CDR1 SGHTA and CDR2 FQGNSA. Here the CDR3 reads CASSLVSAVTDTQYF. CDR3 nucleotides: TGTGCCAGCAGCTTAGTGTCGGCAGTCACAGATACGCAGTATTTT. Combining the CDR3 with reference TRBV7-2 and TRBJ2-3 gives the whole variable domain GAGVSQSPSNKVTEKGKDVELRCDPISGHTALYWYRQSLGQGLEFLIYFQGNSAPDKSGLPSDRFSAERTGGSVSTLTIQRTQQEDSAVYLCASSLVSAVTDTQYFGPGTRLTVL.

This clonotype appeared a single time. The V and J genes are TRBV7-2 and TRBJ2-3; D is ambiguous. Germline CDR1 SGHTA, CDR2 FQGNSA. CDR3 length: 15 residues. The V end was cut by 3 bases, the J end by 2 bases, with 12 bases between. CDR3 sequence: CASSFRASNTDTQYF. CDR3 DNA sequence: TGTGCCAGCAGCTTCCGGGCCTCGAACACAGATACGCAGTATTTT.

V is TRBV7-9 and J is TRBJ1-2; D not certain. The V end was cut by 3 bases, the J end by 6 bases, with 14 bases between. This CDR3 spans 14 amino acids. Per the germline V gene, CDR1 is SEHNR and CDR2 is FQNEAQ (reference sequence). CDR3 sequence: CASSFLLDADGYTF. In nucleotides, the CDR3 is TGTGCCAGCAGCTTTCTCCTTGATGCGGATGGCTACACCTTC.

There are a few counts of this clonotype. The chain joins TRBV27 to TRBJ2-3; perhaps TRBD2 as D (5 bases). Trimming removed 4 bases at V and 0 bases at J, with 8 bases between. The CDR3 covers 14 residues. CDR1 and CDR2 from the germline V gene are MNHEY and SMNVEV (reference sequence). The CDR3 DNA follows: TGTGCCAGCAGTTATACGGGAAGCACAGATACGCAGTATTTT. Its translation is CASSYTGSTDTQYF.

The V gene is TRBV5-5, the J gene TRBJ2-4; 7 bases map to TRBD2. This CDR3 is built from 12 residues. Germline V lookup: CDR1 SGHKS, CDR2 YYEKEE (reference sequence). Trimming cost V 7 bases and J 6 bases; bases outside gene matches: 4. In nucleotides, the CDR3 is TGTGCCAGCCAGCGGGACCTAAACATTCAGTACTTC. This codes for CASQRDLNIQYF.

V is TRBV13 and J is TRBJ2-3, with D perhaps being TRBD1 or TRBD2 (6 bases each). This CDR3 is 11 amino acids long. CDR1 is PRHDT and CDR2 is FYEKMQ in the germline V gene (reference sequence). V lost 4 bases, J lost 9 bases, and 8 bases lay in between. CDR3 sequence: CASSWRGTQYF. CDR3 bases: TGTGCCAGCAGCTGGAGGGGGACGCAGTATTTT.

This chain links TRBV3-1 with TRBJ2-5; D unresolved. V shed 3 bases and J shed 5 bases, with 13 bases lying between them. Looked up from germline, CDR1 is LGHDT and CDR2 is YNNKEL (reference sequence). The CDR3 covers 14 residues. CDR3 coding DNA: TGTGCCAGCAGCCAGGGCCGGCTCGCTGAGACCCAGTACTTC. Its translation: CASSQGRLAETQYF.

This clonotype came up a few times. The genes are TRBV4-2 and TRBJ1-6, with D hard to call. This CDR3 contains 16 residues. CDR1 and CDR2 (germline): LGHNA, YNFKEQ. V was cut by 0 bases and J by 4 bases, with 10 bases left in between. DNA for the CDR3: TGTGCCAGCAGCCAAGAATCGGACCCTTATAATTCACCCCTCCACTTT. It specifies CASSQESDPYNSPLHF.

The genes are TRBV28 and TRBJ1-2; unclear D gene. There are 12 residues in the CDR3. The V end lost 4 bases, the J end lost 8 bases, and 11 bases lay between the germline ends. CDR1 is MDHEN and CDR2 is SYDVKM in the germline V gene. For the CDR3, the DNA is TGTGCCAGCAGTTCAGATCTGCGAGGCTACACCTTC. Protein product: CASSSDLRGYTF.

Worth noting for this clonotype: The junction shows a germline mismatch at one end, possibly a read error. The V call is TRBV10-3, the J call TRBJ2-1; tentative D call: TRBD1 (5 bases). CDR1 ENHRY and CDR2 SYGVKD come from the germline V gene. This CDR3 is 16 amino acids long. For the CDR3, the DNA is TGTGCCATCAAAGGCTCTTACGGTGACAGAAACAATGAGCTGTTCTTC. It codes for CAIKGSYGDRNNELFF.

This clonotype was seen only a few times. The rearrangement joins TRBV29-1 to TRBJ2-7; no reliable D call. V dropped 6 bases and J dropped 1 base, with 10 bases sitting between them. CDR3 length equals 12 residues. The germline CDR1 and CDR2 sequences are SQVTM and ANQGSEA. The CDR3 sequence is CSVLTGSYEQYF. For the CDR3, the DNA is TGCAGCGTCCTGACGGGTTCCTACGAGCAGTACTTC.

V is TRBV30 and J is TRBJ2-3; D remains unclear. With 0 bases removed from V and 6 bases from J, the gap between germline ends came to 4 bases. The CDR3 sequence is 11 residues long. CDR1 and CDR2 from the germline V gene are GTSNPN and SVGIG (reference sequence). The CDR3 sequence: CAWSVPDTQYF. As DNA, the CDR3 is TGTGCCTGGAGTGTACCTGATACGCAGTATTTT.

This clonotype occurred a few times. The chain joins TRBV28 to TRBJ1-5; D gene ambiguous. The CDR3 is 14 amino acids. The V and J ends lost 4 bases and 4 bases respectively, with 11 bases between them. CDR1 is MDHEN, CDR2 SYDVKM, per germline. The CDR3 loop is CASSSGGLNQPQHF. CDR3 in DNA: TGTGCCAGCAGTTCGGGCGGGTTAAATCAGCCCCAGCATTTT.

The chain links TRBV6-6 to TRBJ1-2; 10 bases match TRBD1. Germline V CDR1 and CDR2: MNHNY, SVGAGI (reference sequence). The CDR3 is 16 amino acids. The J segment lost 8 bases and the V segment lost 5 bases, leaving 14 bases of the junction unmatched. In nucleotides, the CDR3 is TGTGCCAGCAGTACCGGGGACAGGGGAGGCCTATGGGGCTACACCTTC. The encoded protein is CASSTGDRGGLWGYTF.

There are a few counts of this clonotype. The CDR3 is CSASQGHRNEQFF. The DNA for the CDR3 is TGCAGTGCTAGCCAGGGACATAGAAATGAGCAGTTCTTC. This chain connects TRBV20-1 to TRBJ2-1; TRBD1 is a possible D gene (6 bases). There are 13 residues in the CDR3. In germline, CDR1 is DFQATT, CDR2 SNEGSKA (reference sequence). Trimming took off 3 bases at V and 7 bases at J, with 13 bases between the two ends.

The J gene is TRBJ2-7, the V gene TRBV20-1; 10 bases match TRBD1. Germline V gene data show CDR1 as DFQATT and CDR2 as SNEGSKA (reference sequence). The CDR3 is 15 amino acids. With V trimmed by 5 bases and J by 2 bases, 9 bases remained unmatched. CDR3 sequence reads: CSAYLPGQGTYEQYF. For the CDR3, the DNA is TGCAGTGCTTATCTTCCGGGACAGGGGACCTACGAGCAGTACTTC.

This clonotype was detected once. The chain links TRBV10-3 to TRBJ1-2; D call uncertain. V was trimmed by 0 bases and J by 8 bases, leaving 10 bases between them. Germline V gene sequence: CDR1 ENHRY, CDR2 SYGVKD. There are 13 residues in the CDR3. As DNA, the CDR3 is TGTGCCATCAGTGAGTCCATGGGTAACGGCTACACCTTC. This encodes CAISESMGNGYTF.

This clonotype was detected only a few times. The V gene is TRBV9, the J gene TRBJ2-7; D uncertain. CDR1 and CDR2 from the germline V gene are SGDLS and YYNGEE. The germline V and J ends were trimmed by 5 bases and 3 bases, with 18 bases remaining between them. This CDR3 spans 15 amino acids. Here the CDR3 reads CASSAQHEPFYEQYF. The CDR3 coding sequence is TGTGCCAGCAGTGCACAGCATGAACCCTTCTACGAGCAGTACTTC.

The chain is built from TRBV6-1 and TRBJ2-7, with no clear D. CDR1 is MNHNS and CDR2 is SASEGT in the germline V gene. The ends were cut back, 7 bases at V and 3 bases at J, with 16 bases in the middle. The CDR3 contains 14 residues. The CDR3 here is CASTLGRNHYEQYF. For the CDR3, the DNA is TGTGCCAGCACCCTCGGGCGGAACCACTACGAGCAGTACTTC.

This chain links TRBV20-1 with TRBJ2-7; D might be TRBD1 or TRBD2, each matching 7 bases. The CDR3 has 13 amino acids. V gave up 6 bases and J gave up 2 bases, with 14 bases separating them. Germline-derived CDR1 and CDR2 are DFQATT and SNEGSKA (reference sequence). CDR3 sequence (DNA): TGCAGTGCAAACCAGGGGGGGCCCTACGAGCAGTACTTC. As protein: CSANQGGPYEQYF.

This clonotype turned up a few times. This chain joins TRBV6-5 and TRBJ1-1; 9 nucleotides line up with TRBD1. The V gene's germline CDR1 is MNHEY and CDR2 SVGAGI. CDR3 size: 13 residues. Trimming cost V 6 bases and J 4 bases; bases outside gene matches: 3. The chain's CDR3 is CASRPQGATEAFF. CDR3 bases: TGTGCCAGCAGGCCACAGGGGGCCACTGAAGCTTTCTTT.

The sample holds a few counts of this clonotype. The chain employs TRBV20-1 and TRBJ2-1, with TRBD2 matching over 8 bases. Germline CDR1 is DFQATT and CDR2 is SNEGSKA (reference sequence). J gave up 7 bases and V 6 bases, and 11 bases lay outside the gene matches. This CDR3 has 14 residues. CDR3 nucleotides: TGCAGTGCGCTCCGGGAGGGCCCGTATAATGAGCAGTTCTTC. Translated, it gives CSALREGPYNEQFF.

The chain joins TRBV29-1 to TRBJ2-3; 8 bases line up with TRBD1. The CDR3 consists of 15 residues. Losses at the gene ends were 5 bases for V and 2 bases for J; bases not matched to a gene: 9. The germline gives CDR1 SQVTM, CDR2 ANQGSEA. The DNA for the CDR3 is TGCAGCGTTCCCGGGACAGGTGGGAACACAGATACGCAGTATTTT. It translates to CSVPGTGGNTDTQYF.

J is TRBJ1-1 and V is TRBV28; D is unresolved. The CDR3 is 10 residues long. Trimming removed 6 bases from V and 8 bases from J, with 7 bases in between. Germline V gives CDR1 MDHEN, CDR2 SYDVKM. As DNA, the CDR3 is TGTGCCAGCAGCCTGGGGGAAGCTTTCTTT. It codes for CASSLGEAFF.

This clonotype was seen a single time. CDR3 in amino acids: CASSLGDRGNLAEKLFF. CDR3 coding DNA: TGTGCCAGCAGCTTAGGGGACAGGGGGAACCTGGCTGAAAAACTGTTTTTT. V usage is TRBV7-9 and J usage is TRBJ1-4, with 11 bases that match TRBD1. Germline CDR1 and CDR2: SEHNR and FQNEAQ (reference sequence). The V and J ends lost 1 base and 7 bases, in that order; junction bases with no gene match: 8. The CDR3 has 17 residues.

CDR3 nucleotide sequence: TGTGCCAGCAGCCCGGGCGGGATGGGGGAGACCCAGTACTTC. Encoded protein: CASSPGGMGETQYF. The chain links TRBV7-2 to TRBJ2-7; a weak D match, TRBD2 (6 bases). TRBJ2-5 explains the end of the DNA better; the J call may be wrong. This CDR3 has 14 residues. Germline loops: CDR1 SGHTA, CDR2 FQGNSA.

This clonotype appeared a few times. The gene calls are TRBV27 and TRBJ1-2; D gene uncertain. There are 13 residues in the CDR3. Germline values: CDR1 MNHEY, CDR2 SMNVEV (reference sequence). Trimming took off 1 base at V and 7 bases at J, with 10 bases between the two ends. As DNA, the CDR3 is TGTGCCAGCAGTTTATTGGGGAGAGGTGGCTACACCTTC. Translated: CASSLLGRGGYTF.

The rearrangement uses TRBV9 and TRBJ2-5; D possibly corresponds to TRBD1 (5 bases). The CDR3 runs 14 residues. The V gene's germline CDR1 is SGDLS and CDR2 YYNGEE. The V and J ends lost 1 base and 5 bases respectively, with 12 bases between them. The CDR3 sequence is CASSVQGKGETQYF. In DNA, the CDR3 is TGTGCCAGCAGCGTACAGGGTAAAGGGGAGACCCAGTACTTC.

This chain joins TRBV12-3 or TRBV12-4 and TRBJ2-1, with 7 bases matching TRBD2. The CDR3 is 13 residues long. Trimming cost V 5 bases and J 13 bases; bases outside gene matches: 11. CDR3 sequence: CASSADAGETQFF. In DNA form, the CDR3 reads TGTGCCAGCAGTGCTGACGCGGGGGAGACCCAGTTCTTC.